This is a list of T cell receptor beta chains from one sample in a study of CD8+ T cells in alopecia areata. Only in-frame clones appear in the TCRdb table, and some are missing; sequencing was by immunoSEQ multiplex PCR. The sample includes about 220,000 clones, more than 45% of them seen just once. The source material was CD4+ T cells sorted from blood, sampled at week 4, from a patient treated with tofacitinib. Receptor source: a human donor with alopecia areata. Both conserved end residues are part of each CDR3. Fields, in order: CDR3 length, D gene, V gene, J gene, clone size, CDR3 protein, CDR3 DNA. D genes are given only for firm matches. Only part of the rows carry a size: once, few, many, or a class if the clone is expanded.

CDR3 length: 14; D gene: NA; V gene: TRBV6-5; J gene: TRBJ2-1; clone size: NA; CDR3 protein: CASSYWRTVNEQFF; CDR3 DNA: TGTGCCAGCAGTTACTGGCGGACGGTGAATGAGCAGTTCTTC
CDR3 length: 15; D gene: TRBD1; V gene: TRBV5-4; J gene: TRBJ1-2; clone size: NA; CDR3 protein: CASSLLGQGVLGYTF; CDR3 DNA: TGTGCCAGCAGCTTGCTCGGACAGGGAGTATTGGGCTACACCTTC
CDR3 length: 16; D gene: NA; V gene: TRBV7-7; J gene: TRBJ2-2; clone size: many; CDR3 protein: CASSPGRLVTSGELFF; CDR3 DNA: TGTGCCAGCAGCCCTGGACGCCTCGTGACGTCCGGGGAGCTGTTTTTT
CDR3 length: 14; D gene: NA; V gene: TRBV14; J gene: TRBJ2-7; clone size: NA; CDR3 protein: CASSQDQGLYEQYF; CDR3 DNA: TGTGCCAGCAGCCAAGATCAAGGACTCTACGAGCAGTACTTC
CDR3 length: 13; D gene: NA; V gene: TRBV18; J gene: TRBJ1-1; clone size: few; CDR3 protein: CASSPQGNTEAFF; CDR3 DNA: TGTGCCAGCTCACCACAGGGGAACACTGAAGCTTTCTTT
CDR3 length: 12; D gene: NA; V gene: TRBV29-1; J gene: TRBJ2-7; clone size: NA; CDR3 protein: CSVAPSGTEQYF; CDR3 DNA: TGCAGCGTAGCCCCCTCGGGGACCGAGCAGTACTTC
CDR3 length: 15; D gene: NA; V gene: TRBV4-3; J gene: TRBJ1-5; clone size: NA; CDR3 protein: CASSQSAGGNQPQHF; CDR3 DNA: TGCGCCAGCAGCCAATCGGCAGGGGGCAATCAGCCCCAGCATTTT
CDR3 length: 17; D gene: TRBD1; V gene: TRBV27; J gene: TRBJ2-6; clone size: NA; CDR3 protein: CASSLWTGNSGANVLTF; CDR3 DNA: TGTGCCAGCAGTTTATGGACAGGCAACTCTGGGGCCAACGTCCTGACTTTC
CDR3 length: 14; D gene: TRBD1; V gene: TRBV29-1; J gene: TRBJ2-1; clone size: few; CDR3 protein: CSAPQGQGYNEQFF; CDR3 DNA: TGCAGCGCCCCCCAGGGACAGGGGTACAATGAGCAGTTCTTC
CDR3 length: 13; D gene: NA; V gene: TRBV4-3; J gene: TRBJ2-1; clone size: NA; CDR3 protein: CASSLGGAYEQFF; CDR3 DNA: TGCGCCAGCAGCCTTGGGGGGGCCTATGAGCAGTTCTTC
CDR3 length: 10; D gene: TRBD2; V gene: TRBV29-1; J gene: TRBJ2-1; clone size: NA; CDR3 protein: CSATSYEQFF; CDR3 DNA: TGCAGCGCGACTAGCTATGAGCAGTTCTTC
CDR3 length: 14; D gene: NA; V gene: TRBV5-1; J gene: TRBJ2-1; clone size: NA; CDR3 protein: CASSIGRLENEQFF; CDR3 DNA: TGCGCCAGCAGCATTGGCAGGCTAGAGAATGAGCAGTTCTTC
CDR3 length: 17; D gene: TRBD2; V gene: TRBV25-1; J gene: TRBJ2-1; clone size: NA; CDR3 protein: CASSEISGGANPNEQFF; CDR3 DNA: TGTGCCAGCAGTGAAATTAGCGGGGGGGCCAACCCGAATGAGCAGTTCTTC
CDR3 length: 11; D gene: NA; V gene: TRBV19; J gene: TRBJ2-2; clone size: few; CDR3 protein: CASSIRGELFF; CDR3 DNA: TGTGCCAGTAGTATTCGCGGGGAGCTGTTTTTT
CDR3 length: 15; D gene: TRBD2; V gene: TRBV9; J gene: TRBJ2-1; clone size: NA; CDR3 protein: CASSVEWGGSGEQFF; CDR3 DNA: TGTGCCAGCAGCGTAGAGTGGGGGGGATCAGGTGAGCAGTTCTTC
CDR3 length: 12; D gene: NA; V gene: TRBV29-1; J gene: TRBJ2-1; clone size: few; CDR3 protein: CSVWGLSNEQFF; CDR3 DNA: TGCAGCGTCTGGGGGCTGAGCAATGAGCAGTTCTTC
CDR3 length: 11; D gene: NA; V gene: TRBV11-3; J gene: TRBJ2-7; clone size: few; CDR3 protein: CASSRGLEQYF; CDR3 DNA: TGTGCCAGCAGCCGAGGTTTAGAGCAGTACTTC
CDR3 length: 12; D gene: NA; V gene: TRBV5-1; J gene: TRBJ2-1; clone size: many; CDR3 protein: CASSLQDNEQFF; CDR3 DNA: TGCGCCAGCAGCTTGCAGGACAATGAGCAGTTCTTC
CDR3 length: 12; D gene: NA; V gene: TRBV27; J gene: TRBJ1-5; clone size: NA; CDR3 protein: CARQFQKRPQHF; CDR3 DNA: TGTGCCAGACAATTCCAAAAAAGGCCCCAGCATTTT
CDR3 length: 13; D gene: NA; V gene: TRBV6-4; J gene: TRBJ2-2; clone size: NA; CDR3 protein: CASSADWSGELFF; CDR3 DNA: TGTGCCAGCAGTGCCGACTGGAGCGGGGAGCTGTTTTTT
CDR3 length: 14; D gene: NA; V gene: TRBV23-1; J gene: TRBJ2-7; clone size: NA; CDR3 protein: CASSRSASPYEQYF; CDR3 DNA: TGCGCCAGCAGTAGGTCAGCTTCCCCATACGAGCAGTACTTC
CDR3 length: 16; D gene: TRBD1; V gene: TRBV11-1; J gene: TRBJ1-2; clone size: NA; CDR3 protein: CASSPYPGQGLHGYTF; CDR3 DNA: TGTGCCAGCAGCCCCTACCCGGGACAGGGGCTCCATGGCTACACCTTC
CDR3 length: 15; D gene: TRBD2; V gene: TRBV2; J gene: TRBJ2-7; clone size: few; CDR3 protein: CASSYIAGERQEQYF; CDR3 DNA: TGTGCCAGCAGTTATATAGCGGGGGAAAGGCAGGAGCAGTACTTC
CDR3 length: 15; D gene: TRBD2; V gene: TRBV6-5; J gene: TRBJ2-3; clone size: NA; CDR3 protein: CASSTGLAGADTQYF; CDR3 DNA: TGTGCCAGCAGTACCGGACTAGCGGGGGCAGATACGCAGTATTTT
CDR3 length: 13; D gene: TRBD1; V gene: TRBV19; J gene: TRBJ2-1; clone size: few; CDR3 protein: CASRSTGVEEQFF; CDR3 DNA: TGTGCCAGTAGATCTACAGGGGTAGAGGAGCAGTTCTTC
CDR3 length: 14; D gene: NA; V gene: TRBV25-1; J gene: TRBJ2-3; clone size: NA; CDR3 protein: CASKGDFSTDTQYF; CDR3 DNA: TGTGCCAGCAAAGGGGATTTTAGCACAGATACGCAGTATTTT
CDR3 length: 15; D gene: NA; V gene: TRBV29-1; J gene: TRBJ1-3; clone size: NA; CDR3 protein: CSVEDLRGPGNTIYF; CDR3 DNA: TGCAGCGTTGAAGATCTGCGGGGTCCTGGAAACACCATATATTTT
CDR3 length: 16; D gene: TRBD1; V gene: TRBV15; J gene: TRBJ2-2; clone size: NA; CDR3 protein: CATSRGQGLWTGELFF; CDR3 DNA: TGTGCCACCAGCAGGGGACAGGGTTTATGGACCGGGGAGCTGTTTTTT
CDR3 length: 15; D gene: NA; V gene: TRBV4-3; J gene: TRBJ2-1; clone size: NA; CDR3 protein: CASSQAESSYNEQFF; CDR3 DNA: TGCGCCAGCAGCCAAGCAGAGAGCTCCTACAATGAGCAGTTCTTC
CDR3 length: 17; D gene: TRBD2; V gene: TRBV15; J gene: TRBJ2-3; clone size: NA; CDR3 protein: CATSRDRTSGGTDTQYF; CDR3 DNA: TGTGCCACCAGCAGAGATCGGACTAGCGGGGGAACAGATACGCAGTATTTT
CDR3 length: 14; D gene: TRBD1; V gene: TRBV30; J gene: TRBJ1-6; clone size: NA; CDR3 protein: CAWNIGTGNSPLHF; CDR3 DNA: TGTGCCTGGAACATCGGGACAGGAAATTCACCCCTCCACTTT
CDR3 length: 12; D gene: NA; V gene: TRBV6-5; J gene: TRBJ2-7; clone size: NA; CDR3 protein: CASSYDGYEQYF; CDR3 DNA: TGTGCCAGCAGTTACGATGGCTACGAGCAGTACTTC
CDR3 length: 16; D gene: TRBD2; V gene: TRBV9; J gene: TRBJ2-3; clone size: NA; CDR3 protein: CASSVIGLGSTDTQYF; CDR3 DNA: TGTGCCAGCAGCGTAATTGGACTAGGGAGCACAGATACGCAGTATTTT
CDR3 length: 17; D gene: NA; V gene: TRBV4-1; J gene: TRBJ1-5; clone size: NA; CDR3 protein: CASRPGEGKLSNQPQHF; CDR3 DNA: TGCGCCAGCAGGCCGGGGGAGGGGAAGCTGAGCAATCAGCCCCAGCATTTT
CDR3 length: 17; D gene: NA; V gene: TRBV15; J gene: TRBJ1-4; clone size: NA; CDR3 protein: CATSRENIGGSGEKLFF; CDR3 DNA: TGTGCCACCAGCCGAGAGAATATCGGAGGATCAGGGGAAAAACTGTTTTTT
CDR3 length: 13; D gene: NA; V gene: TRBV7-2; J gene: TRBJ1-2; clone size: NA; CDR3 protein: CASSPPRRAGYTF; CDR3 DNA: TGTGCCAGCAGCCCCCCCCGTAGGGCCGGCTACACCTTC
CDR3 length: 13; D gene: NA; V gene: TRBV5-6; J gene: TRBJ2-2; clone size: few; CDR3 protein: CASSYPASGELFF; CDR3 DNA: TGTGCCAGCAGCTACCCGGCCTCCGGGGAGCTGTTTTTT
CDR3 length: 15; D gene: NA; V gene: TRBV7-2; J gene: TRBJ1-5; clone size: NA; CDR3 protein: CATSRSQGRNQPQHF; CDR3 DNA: TGTGCCACTAGTCGGTCACAGGGCCGTAATCAGCCCCAGCATTTT
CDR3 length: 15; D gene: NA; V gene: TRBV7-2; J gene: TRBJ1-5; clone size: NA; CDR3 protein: CASSPGGRSNQPQHF; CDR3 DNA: TGTGCCAGCAGCCCCGGTGGCCGAAGCAATCAGCCCCAGCATTTT
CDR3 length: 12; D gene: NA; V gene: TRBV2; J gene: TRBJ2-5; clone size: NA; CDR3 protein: CASSATAESVYF; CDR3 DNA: TGTGCCAGCAGTGCCACCGCCGAGTCAGTTTACTTC
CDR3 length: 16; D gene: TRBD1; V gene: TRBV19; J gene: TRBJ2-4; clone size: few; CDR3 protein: CASSVTPGTGLNIQYF; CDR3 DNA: TGTGCCAGTAGTGTAACCCCCGGGACAGGGCTCAACATTCAGTACTTC
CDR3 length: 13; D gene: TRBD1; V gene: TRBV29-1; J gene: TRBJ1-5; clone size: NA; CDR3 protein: CSVDIGTGGPQHF; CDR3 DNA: TGCAGCGTTGACATAGGGACAGGGGGGCCCCAGCATTTT
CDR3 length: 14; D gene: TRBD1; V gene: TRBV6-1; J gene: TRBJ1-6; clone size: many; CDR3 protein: CASSDRPGGPPLHF; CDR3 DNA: TGTGCCAGCAGTGACAGACCAGGGGGACCACCCCTCCACTTT
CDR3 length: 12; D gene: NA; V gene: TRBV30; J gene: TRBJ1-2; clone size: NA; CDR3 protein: CAWRENRDGYTF; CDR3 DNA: TGTGCCTGGAGAGAGAACAGGGACGGCTACACCTTC
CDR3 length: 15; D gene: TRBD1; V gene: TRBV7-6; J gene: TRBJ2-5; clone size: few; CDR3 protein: CASSLGRQGTETQYF; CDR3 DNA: TGTGCCAGCAGCTTAGGGAGACAGGGGACGGAGACCCAGTACTTC
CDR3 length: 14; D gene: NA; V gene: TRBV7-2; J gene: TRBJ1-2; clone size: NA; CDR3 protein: CASSSLGGQLGYTF; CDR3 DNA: TGTGCCAGCAGCTCCCTGGGAGGCCAGCTGGGCTACACCTTC
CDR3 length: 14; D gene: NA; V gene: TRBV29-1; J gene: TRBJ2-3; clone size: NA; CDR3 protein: CSVQEGGRGDTQYF; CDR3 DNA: TGCAGCGTTCAAGAGGGGGGACGGGGAGATACGCAGTATTTT
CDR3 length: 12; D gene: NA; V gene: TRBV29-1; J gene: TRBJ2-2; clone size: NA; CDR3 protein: CSVLANTGELFF; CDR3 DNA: TGCAGCGTTTTGGCGAACACCGGGGAGCTGTTTTTT
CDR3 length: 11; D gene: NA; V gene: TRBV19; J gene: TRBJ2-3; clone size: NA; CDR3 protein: CASRTTDTQYF; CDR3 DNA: TGTGCCAGTAGAACCACAGATACGCAGTATTTT
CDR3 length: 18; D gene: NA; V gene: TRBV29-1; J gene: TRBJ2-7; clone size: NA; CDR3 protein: CSVPPTAGWTDLSYEQYF; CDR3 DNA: TGCAGCGTCCCACCAACGGCGGGTTGGACCGACCTCTCCTACGAGCAGTACTTC
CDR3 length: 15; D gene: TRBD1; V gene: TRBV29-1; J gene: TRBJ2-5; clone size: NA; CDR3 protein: CSVDFRGTGKETQYF; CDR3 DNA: TGCAGCGTTGATTTCAGGGGGACCGGCAAAGAGACCCAGTACTTC